The T cell receptor (beta chain) under discussion was sequenced for a study of low-dose radiotherapy and immunotherapy resistance in tumors. Across the study: Intravenous nivolumab 240 mg every two weeks plus ipilimumab 1 mg/kg every six weeks was given to patients. The 200 mg/m2 dose of intravenous cyclophosphamide was given every two weeks, one day before radiation and immunotherapy.

Both TCRalpha and TCRbeta chains were reverse transcribed with V-gene-specific primers. It was with a constant-region primer and a V-primer adapter that TCRs were amplified over around 20 PCR cycles. TCRdb redid the calling of the reads with MiXCR, one entry per CDR3 protein. This table holds around 10,000 distinct CDR3 sequences, approximately 70% found once. A few counts support this clonotype. The germline V gene has CDR1 MNHGY and CDR2 SAAAGT. The ends were cut back, 10 bases at V and 2 bases at J, with 15 bases in the middle. The CDR3 has 13 residues. Donors were treated with nivolumab, ipilimumab, aspirin, and low-dose cyclophosphamide and radiotherapy. Inclusion covered patients whose advanced solid tumors lacked tumor-infiltrating lymphocytes.

This sequence was found in a human donor with advanced metastatic prostate, ovarian, gallbladder or colorectal cancer (not recorded which). This table probably holds off-target reads from a library built for another chain. This chain links TRBV6-8 with TRBJ2-7; D is undetermined. CDR3 protein: CAIPGPSPYEQYF. Here the CDR3 DNA reads TGTGCCATCCCGGGCCCTTCCCCCTACGAGCAGTACTTC.